This TCR beta chain comes out of a study of blood T cell repertoires in COVID-19. At the level of the study: COVID-19 samples, acute and convalescent, were from the United States, Italy and Spain. From T cells, B-cell-depleted T cells, or PBMCs came the material, which was cDNA or gDNA.

Generated by immunoSEQ multiplex PCR, the TCRdb table keeps only in-frame clones and is missing some. Of about 220,000 clones in the sample, roughly 90% were seen once. All exposed participants met a person with COVID-19 within 2 weeks before entering the study. This clone was recorded only once. The specimen sequenced was PBMCs or T cells enriched from blood (not recorded which). The TCR sequence derives from a man aged 30 to 39 who had been exposed to COVID-19.

The CDR3 here is CASKTRQSTNTGELFF. In DNA, the CDR3 is TGTGCCAGTAAGACGAGACAGAGTACGAACACCGGGGAGCTGTTTTTT. V is TRBV19 and J is TRBJ2-2, with D maybe TRBD1 (5 bases). Germline V gene sequence: CDR1 LNHDA, CDR2 SQIVND (reference sequence). V was cut by 7 bases and J by 0 bases, with 15 bases left in between. The CDR3 consists of 16 residues.